This TCR beta chain was identified in a study of control samples from healthy donors and cancer patients. The CDR3 extends over 15 amino acids. Deletions cut 1 base from V and 0 bases from J, with 7 bases between. Germline CDR1 reads LGHDT; CDR2 reads YNNKEL (reference sequence). Assay: immunoSEQ multiplex PCR; the TCRdb copy retains only in-frame clones and omits some. There are some 190,000 clones in the sample; about 89% occur only once, and less than 2% lies in the top ten. Sample: blood. The receptor was derived from a man between 25 and 39 years old in good health. This chain uses TRBV3-1 (or the pseudogene TRBV3-2) with TRBJ1-3; D is ambiguous. The CDR3 DNA sequence: TGTGCCAGCAGCCAAGGCCAGCTCTCTGGAAACACCATATATTTT. It yields the protein CASSQGQLSGNTIYF.